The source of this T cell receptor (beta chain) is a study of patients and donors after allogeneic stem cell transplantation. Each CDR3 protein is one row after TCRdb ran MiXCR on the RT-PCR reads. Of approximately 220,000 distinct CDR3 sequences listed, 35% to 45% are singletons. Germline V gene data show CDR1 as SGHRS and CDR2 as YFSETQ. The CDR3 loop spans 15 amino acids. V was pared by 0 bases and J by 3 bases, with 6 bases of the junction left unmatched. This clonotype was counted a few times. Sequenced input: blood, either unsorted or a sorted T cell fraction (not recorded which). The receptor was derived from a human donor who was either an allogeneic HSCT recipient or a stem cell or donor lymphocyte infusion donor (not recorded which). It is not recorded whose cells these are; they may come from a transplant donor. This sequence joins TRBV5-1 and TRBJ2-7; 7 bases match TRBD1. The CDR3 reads CASSLGGQDFYEQYF. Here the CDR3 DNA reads TGCGCCAGCAGCTTGGGAGGACAGGATTTCTACGAGCAGTACTTC.